A selection of T cell receptor beta chains follows, all from one sample in a study of blood T cell repertoires in COVID-19. Repertoires were generated with immunoSEQ multiplex PCR, while TCRdb's copy carries only in-frame clones and drops some. The sample lists about 15,000 clones, about 87% occurring once. The sample was peripheral blood. Every receptor here comes from a human donor in a cohort sampled during active COVID-19. CDR3s leave out the opening cysteine and the closing phenylalanine or tryptophan. A D gene is named only where the DNA matches it firmly.

D | J | V | CDR3
TRBD1 | TRBJ2-3 | TRBV29-1 | SVTRTGVTDTQY
TRBD1 | TRBJ2-1 | TRBV18 | ASSPGDRGSNEQF
NA | TRBJ2-1 | TRBV5-1 | ASSSLVDYNEQF
NA | TRBJ1-2 | TRBV29-1 | SVGSRDYGYT
TRBD1 | TRBJ2-7 | TRBV5-5 | ASSLSGQDSYEQY
TRBD2 | TRBJ2-7 | TRBV27 | ASRRSSGGSYEQY
NA | TRBJ1-4 | TRBV28 | ASSIPGEKLF
TRBD1 | TRBJ1-1 | TRBV5-1 | ASSPVQGRNTEAF
NA | TRBJ2-3 | TRBV19 | ASSDTFWQY
NA | TRBJ1-4 | TRBV19 | ASSPLVRGNEKLF
TRBD1 | TRBJ1-5 | TRBV6-5 | ASSRGTVYQPQH
TRBD2 | TRBJ2-2 | TRBV24-1 | ATSDTTTSGNTGELF
NA | TRBJ1-2 | TRBV25-1 | ASSAPTGYGYT
TRBD2 | TRBJ2-1 | TRBV5-5 | ASSTGTSGPYNEQF
TRBD1 | TRBJ2-7 | TRBV14 | ASSRKAPRQGDPGAIYEQY
TRBD2 | TRBJ2-1 | TRBV4-1 | ASSQSRLAGLGNEQF
NA | TRBJ1-1 | TRBV19 | ASTMGDVNTEAF
NA | TRBJ1-1 | TRBV7-9 | ASLDTLDNEAF
NA | TRBJ2-7 | TRBV7-8 | ASSFFTGTEQY
TRBD1 | TRBJ2-1 | TRBV11-3 | ASRTGTGIYNEQF
TRBD2 | TRBJ2-3 | TRBV3-1/TRBV3-2 | ASSQGAGGSDGEY
TRBD1 | TRBJ1-2 | TRBV10-2 | ASSLNRGRNGYT
NA | TRBJ2-7 | TRBV7-2 | ASSQGSTKSYEQY
NA | TRBJ2-7 | TRBV6-2/TRBV6-3 | ASSFWEAYEQY
NA | TRBJ1-1 | TRBV6-5 | ASSYAARGTEAF
NA | TRBJ1-1 | TRBV5-1 | ASSQGDDTEAF
TRBD1 | TRBJ1-6 | TRBV9 | ASSAGQGFSPLH
NA | TRBJ1-2 | TRBV7-9 | ASSLRQGSYGYT
TRBD2 | TRBJ2-1 | TRBV28 | ASSLGLAGGREQF
TRBD1 | TRBJ2-5 | TRBV19 | ASSTRDRGSQETQY
TRBD1 | TRBJ2-6 | TRBV19 | ASKAGQGAPRSGANVLT
TRBD1 | TRBJ1-6 | TRBV5-6 | ASSFYGQGNSPLH
TRBD1 | TRBJ2-2 | TRBV11-2 | ASSFTRTGGNTGELF
TRBD1 | TRBJ2-3 | TRBV10-3 | AIRGQGGTDTQY
TRBD2 | TRBJ2-5 | TRBV7-9 | ASSSSGGGETQY
NA | TRBJ1-3 | TRBV11-2 | ASSLDRSGNTIY
NA | TRBJ2-2 | TRBV2 | ASSVGTATGELF
TRBD2 | TRBJ2-1 | TRBV9 | ASSVGLAGVDEQF
NA | TRBJ1-5 | TRBV19 | ASRSHGQGRLQPQH
NA | TRBJ1-4 | TRBV28 | ASSTGTTGFGGENEKLF
NA | TRBJ2-5 | TRBV4-1 | ASSQAASEETQY
NA | TRBJ1-1 | TRBV6-1 | ASSEAPPGVMNTEAF
TRBD2 | TRBJ2-1 | TRBV7-2 | ASSLAASGRGEQF
NA | TRBJ1-5 | TRBV28 | ASSFRGARGSNQPQH
NA | TRBJ2-7 | TRBV12-3/TRBV12-4 | ASSWGNEQY
TRBD1 | TRBJ2-3 | TRBV2 | ASRTGGRTDTQY
NA | TRBJ2-2 | TRBV6-5 | ANRDANTGELF
NA | TRBJ1-4 | TRBV28 | ASSRAQGLEKLF
NA | TRBJ2-7 | TRBV5-4 | ASSFEGHLYEQY
NA | TRBJ1-4 | TRBV12-5 | ASAAGEKLF
TRBD2 | TRBJ2-7 | TRBV5-1 | ASSLGTSGTYEQY
NA | TRBJ2-3 | TRBV6-5 | ASAISHSTDTQY
TRBD2 | TRBJ2-1 | TRBV20-1 | SASRLAGTYNEQF
NA | TRBJ2-7 | TRBV9 | ASSVEAEQTYEQY